Listed below are T cell receptor beta chains from one sample, sequenced in a study of cytomegalovirus exposure and HLA in healthy donors. Generated by immunoSEQ multiplex PCR, the TCRdb table keeps only in-frame clones and is missing some. The profile covers 100,000 to 150,000 clones, with 80% appearing a single time and around 4.1% taken by the ten largest. The sequenced sample consisted of PBMCs. These TCRs come from a woman aged 40 to 50 in good health and CMV-seronegative. CDR3s include the opening cysteine and the closing phenylalanine or tryptophan. A D gene is named only where the DNA matches it firmly. Rows give clone size only sometimes, using once, few, many, or a class for an expanded clone.

size,J,V,D,CDR3,DNA
.,TRBJ2-7,TRBV9,.,CASSVGGEQYF,TGTGCCAGCAGCGTAGGAGGCGAGCAGTACTTC
.,TRBJ2-1,TRBV27,TRBD2,CASSWVAGIDEQFF,TGTGCCAGCAGTTGGGTAGCGGGAATCGATGAGCAGTTCTTC
.,TRBJ2-3,TRBV9,TRBD2,CASSPSGGTDTQYF,TGTGCCAGCAGCCCCAGCGGGGGGACGGATACGCAGTATTTT
.,TRBJ1-1,TRBV7-2,.,CASSRTGAPGTEAFF,TGTGCCAGCAGCCGTACTGGTGCACCAGGCACTGAAGCTTTCTTT
.,TRBJ2-2,TRBV7-9,.,CASSPGNADAGELFF,TGTGCCAGCAGCCCCGGGAACGCCGATGCCGGGGAGCTGTTTTTT
.,TRBJ2-3,TRBV19,.,CASSIGTAVTDTQYF,TGTGCCAGTAGTATAGGTACCGCGGTTACAGATACGCAGTATTTT
.,TRBJ1-2,TRBV5-4,TRBD1,CASSHRDRALRGYTF,TGTGCCAGCAGCCACCGGGACAGGGCACTCAGGGGCTACACCTTC
.,TRBJ1-2,TRBV15,.,CATSRDRAYGYTF,TGTGCCACCAGCAGAGACAGGGCTTATGGCTACACCTTC
.,TRBJ2-7,TRBV9,.,CASSVGQSSYEQYF,TGTGCCAGCAGCGTGGGGCAGAGCTCCTACGAGCAGTACTTC
.,TRBJ2-3,TRBV5-1,.,CASSSSDRTDTQYF,TGCGCCAGCAGCTCCTCCGACAGGACAGATACGCAGTATTTT
.,TRBJ2-1,TRBV27,.,CASSSTGFYEQFF,TGTGCCAGCAGTTCGACAGGATTCTATGAGCAGTTCTTC
.,TRBJ2-7,TRBV7-2,.,CASSLVAGDTYEQYF,TGTGCCAGCAGCTTAGTGGCAGGGGATACCTACGAGCAGTACTTC
.,TRBJ2-1,TRBV9,TRBD2,CASSDGLAAYNEQFF,TGTGCCAGCAGCGACGGACTAGCGGCCTACAATGAGCAGTTCTTC
.,TRBJ2-5,TRBV4-1,.,CASSQEGGSIETQYF,TGCGCCAGCAGCCAAGAAGGAGGGAGCATTGAGACCCAGTACTTC
once,TRBJ1-6,TRBV5-6,.,CASSDMVLGPYNSPLHF,TGTGCCAGCAGCGATATGGTCCTTGGCCCCTATAATTCACCCCTCCACTTT
.,TRBJ1-5,TRBV4-1,TRBD1,CAITGGRNQPQHF,TGCGCCATCACAGGGGGCCGCAATCAGCCCCAGCATTTT
.,TRBJ2-7,TRBV29-1,TRBD2,CSVEVRGWREGPSYEQYF,TGCAGCGTTGAAGTGCGCGGGTGGCGGGAGGGCCCTTCCTACGAGCAGTACTTC
.,TRBJ1-4,TRBV29-1,.,CSVRTGEAEKLFF,TGCAGCGTTCGGACGGGAGAAGCTGAAAAACTGTTTTTT
.,TRBJ2-7,TRBV6-6,TRBD1,CASNLPGQGVYEQYF,TGTGCCAGCAACCTCCCGGGGCAGGGGGTCTACGAGCAGTACTTC
.,TRBJ2-1,TRBV5-6,TRBD1,CASSFGQGGNEQFF,TGTGCCAGCAGCTTTGGACAGGGAGGCAATGAGCAGTTCTTC
.,TRBJ2-1,TRBV4-3,.,CASSPAPSNEQFF,TGCGCCAGCAGCCCAGCCCCTAGCAATGAGCAGTTCTTC
.,TRBJ1-1,TRBV27,TRBD1,CASSLSGQGGLTAFF,TGTGCCAGCAGTTTATCTGGACAGGGCGGGTTGACAGCTTTCTTT
.,TRBJ1-6,TRBV28,TRBD1,CASSLRTGGYSPLHF,TGTGCCAGCAGTCTCCGGACAGGAGGTTATTCACCCCTCCACTTT
.,TRBJ1-4,TRBV4-2,.,CASSQEAAGTSGEKLFF,TGTGCCAGCAGCCAAGAGGCTGCCGGGACTTCGGGTGAAAAACTGTTTTTT
.,TRBJ2-7,TRBV6-1,TRBD1,CASRAGTGGEEQYF,TGTGCCAGCAGGGCCGGGACAGGGGGCGAGGAGCAGTACTTC
.,TRBJ2-7,TRBV9,TRBD2,CASSEGTSGYEQYF,TGTGCCAGCAGCGAGGGGACTAGCGGCTACGAGCAGTACTTC
.,TRBJ2-7,TRBV7-3,TRBD1,CASSQGQGAFYEQYF,TGTGCCAGCAGCCAAGGACAGGGGGCCTTCTACGAGCAGTACTTC
.,TRBJ1-1,TRBV5-1,.,CASSFRREAFF,TGCGCCAGCAGCTTTCGTAGAGAAGCTTTCTTT
.,TRBJ1-1,TRBV7-9,.,CASSESLGFANTEAFF,TGTGCCAGCAGCGAGTCCCTCGGGTTCGCTAACACTGAAGCTTTCTTT
.,TRBJ2-2,TRBV5-1,.,CASSLTMSASGELFF,TGCGCCAGCAGCTTGACTATGAGCGCGTCAGGGGAGCTGTTTTTT
.,TRBJ2-2,TRBV28,.,CASSLAGTNTGELFF,TGTGCCAGCAGTTTGGCGGGAACGAACACCGGGGAGCTGTTTTTT
.,TRBJ2-5,TRBV27,TRBD2,CASSFFGGETQYF,TGTGCCAGCAGTTTTTTCGGGGGGGAGACCCAGTACTTC
.,TRBJ1-1,TRBV7-9,.,CASSSLVARLSNTEAFF,TGTGCCAGCAGCTCCTTGGTGGCCAGACTTTCGAACACTGAAGCTTTCTTT
.,TRBJ1-2,TRBV19,TRBD1,CASSRQGASSNYGYTF,TGTGCCAGTAGTAGGCAGGGGGCCAGTTCTAACTATGGCTACACCTTC
.,TRBJ1-5,TRBV5-1,TRBD1,CASSLGQGNNQPQHF,TGCGCCAGCAGCTTGGGACAGGGGAACAATCAGCCCCAGCATTTT